This T cell receptor beta chain was documented in a study of graft-versus-host responses after intestinal transplantation. For the study at large: The study gave all recipients anti-thymocyte globulin induction, then tacrolimus and steroids for three to four years.

Measured with immunoSEQ multiplex PCR; TCRdb has only the in-frame clones, and not every one. The sample consists of approximately 28,000 clones, roughly 87% of them appearing once. This sequence was found in a human patient who received an intestinal transplant, so some T cells may come from the graft donor. Sequencing was performed on PBMCs, taken 450 to 480 days after intestinal transplantation.

The CDR3 sequence is CTCSQEGDYGYTF. CDR3 nucleotide sequence: TGCACGTGCAGCCAAGAGGGGGACTATGGCTACACCTTC. This chain joins TRBV1 and TRBJ1-2. TRBV1 is tagged as a pseudogene. CDR3 size: 13 residues.